The sequence of this TCR beta chain was determined in a study of post-analysis software for immune sequencing data. Study-level points and caveats: Roughly 5 TRBV segments (TRBV5-6, TRBV5-1 and TRBV20-1 among them) occurred more frequently in patients than in controls. Under F measure analysis, samples from one preparation batch co-clustered strongly.

Unique molecular identifiers were built into the TCR beta cDNA libraries. TCRdb reprocessed the PCR reads via MiXCR and lists one record per CDR3 protein. The top ten hold around 5.2% of the sample, which has hundreds of thousands of distinct CDR3 sequences, approximately 34% seen once. The CDR3 sequence is 14 residues long. The V segment lost 4 bases and the J segment 4 bases; nucleotides outside the gene matches: 8. CDR1 and CDR2 (germline): SQVTM, ANQGSEA. As concerns this clonotype: Antigen: not known.

This TCR was sampled from a girl aged 5-17 years with multiple sclerosis. The chain carries TRBV29-1 and TRBJ2-5, with 8 bases identical to TRBD1. What was sequenced was blood. CDR3 nucleotides: TGCAGCGTTGGTGGCAGGGGGCCAGCAGAGACCCAGTACTTC. Encoded protein: CSVGGRGPAETQYF.